A single sample gave rise to the 21 T cell receptor beta chains below, sequenced in a study of cytomegalovirus exposure and HLA in healthy donors. PCR primers comprised 60 Vbeta and 13 Jbeta primers. Repertoires were generated with immunoSEQ multiplex PCR, while TCRdb's copy carries only in-frame clones and drops some. The table includes about 140,000 clones, about four fifths detected once. The sample consisted of PBMCs. The receptors were gathered from a female donor in good health and CMV-seronegative.

This sequence joins TRBV7-9 and TRBJ2-5, with 10 bases aligning to TRBD1. The CDR3 has 16 residues. Germline assignment: CDR1 SEHNR and CDR2 FQNEAQ (reference sequence). After removal of 0 bases from V and 4 bases from J, the junction contained 5 bases not matched to a gene. CDR3 DNA sequence: TGTGCCAGCAGCTTAGCAGGGGACAGGGGTGTAGAGACCCAGTACTTC. Amino acids: CASSLAGDRGVETQYF.

The genes are TRBV4-3 and TRBJ2-3; 9 positions match TRBD2. Germline V gene data show CDR1 as LGHNA and CDR2 as YSLEER. The CDR3 runs 18 residues. The J segment lost 1 base and the V segment lost 0 bases, leaving 8 bases of the junction unmatched. In DNA, the CDR3 is TGCGCCAGCAGCCAAGATTTCGGGGGGACTAGCCGCACAGATACGCAGTATTTT. Its protein is CASSQDFGGTSRTDTQYF.

V usage is TRBV5-5 and J usage is TRBJ2-7, with TRBD2 matching 10 bases. Germline CDR1 and CDR2: SGHKS and YYEKEE (reference sequence). Trimming cost V 0 bases and J 0 bases; bases outside gene matches: 9. This CDR3 region has 18 residues. CDR3 in DNA: TGTGCCAGCAGCTTGGCTCAAGCGGGGGGGGTCCGCTCCTACGAGCAGTACTTC. Translated, it gives CASSLAQAGGVRSYEQYF. The full variable domain, rest sourced from reference TRBV5-5 and TRBJ2-7, is DAGVTQSPTHLIKTRGQQVTLRCSPISGHKSVSWYQQVLGQGPQFIFQYYEKEERGRGNFPDRFSARQFPNYSSELNVNALLLGDSALYLCASSLAQAGGVRSYEQYFGPGTRLTVT.

The rearrangement links TRBV19 to TRBJ1-1, with D hard to call. The CDR3 is made up of 11 amino acids. Germline V gene lookup returns CDR1 LNHDA and CDR2 SQIVND (reference sequence). V was shortened by 5 bases and J by 1 base, with 2 bases between the two germline ends. CDR3 sequence: CASSRNTEAFF. The CDR3 nucleotides are TGTGCCAGTAGTCGGAACACTGAAGCTTTCTTT.

This clone has a handful of counts. The chain links TRBV4-1 to TRBJ2-7, with TRBD1 matching 8 bases. The CDR3 spans 15 residues. The junction had 2 bases not matched to a gene; V was cut back by 1 base and J by 0 bases. Per germline, CDR1 MGHRA and CDR2 YSYEKL. CDR3 in DNA: TGCGCCAGCAGCCAAGTGACAGGGGCCTCCTACGAGCAGTACTTC. Its protein is CASSQVTGASYEQYF.

J is TRBJ2-7 and V is TRBV5-1, with a weak D call TRBD1 (6 bases). The germline V and J ends were trimmed by 0 bases and 7 bases, with 14 bases remaining between them. Germline V CDR1 and CDR2: SGHRS, YFSETQ. CDR3 size: 14 residues. The CDR3 is CASSLGAGVGEQYF. CDR3 nucleotide sequence: TGCGCCAGCAGCTTGGGGGCAGGGGTAGGGGAGCAGTACTTC.

This chain connects TRBV30 to TRBJ1-5; D ambiguous. Trimming shortened V by 0 bases and J by 5 bases, and 8 bases separated the two germline ends. CDR1 and CDR2 from the germline V gene are GTSNPN and SVGIG (reference sequence). The CDR3 has 13 amino acids. CDR3 nucleotide sequence: TGTGCCTGGAGTGTGGGAGTAGATCAGCCCCAGCATTTT. The encoded protein is CAWSVGVDQPQHF.

The rearrangement links TRBV5-4 to TRBJ1-2; 7 nucleotides match TRBD1. Germline V gives CDR1 SGHNT, CDR2 YYREEE (reference sequence). This CDR3 is built from 13 residues. Trimming took 4 bases from V and 6 from J; bases not matched to a gene: 6. CDR3 in amino acids: CASSADRENGYTF. In nucleotides, the CDR3 is TGTGCCAGCAGCGCCGACAGGGAGAATGGCTACACCTTC.

The rearrangement links TRBV6-6 to TRBJ2-7, with D perhaps matching TRBD2 (6 bases). The CDR3 is made up of 14 amino acids. Between the trimmed V and J ends, which lost 0 bases and 6 bases, there was a span of 12 bases. Germline loops: CDR1 MNHNY, CDR2 SVGAGI (reference sequence). The CDR3 region has the DNA TGTGCCAGCAGTTACTCGACTAGTTCCCGCGAGCAGTACTTC. Translating gives CASSYSTSSREQYF.

The CDR3 region has the DNA TGTGCCAGCAGTTACGCCGGGACAGTCTCCTACGAGCAGTACTTC. Protein sequence: CASSYAGTVSYEQYF. The rearrangement uses TRBV6-5 and TRBJ2-7; 7 positions agree with TRBD1. CDR1 is MNHEY and CDR2 is SVGAGI in the germline V gene. V trimming: 2 bases; J trimming: 0 bases; junction bases outside the gene matches: 4. CDR3 size: 15 residues.

This rearrangement joins TRBV28 to TRBJ1-5, with 12 nucleotides matching TRBD1. The length of the CDR3 is 15 residues. V trimming: 5 bases; J trimming: 6 bases; junction bases outside the gene matches: 5. Germline CDR1 MDHEN, CDR2 SYDVKM. CDR3 nucleotides: TGTGCCAGCAGTCCAGGGACAGGGGGCGTTCAGCCCCAGCATTTT. Translation gives CASSPGTGGVQPQHF.

This chain links TRBV7-9 with TRBJ1-2; TRBD1 agrees at 12 bases. V was clipped by 3 bases and J by 4 bases; unmatched bases: 6. In germline, CDR1 is SEHNR, CDR2 FQNEAQ (reference sequence). This CDR3 is 16 amino acids long. The CDR3 reads CASSFPGDRGPYGYTF. In nucleotides, the CDR3 is TGTGCCAGCAGCTTTCCTGGGGACAGGGGGCCCTATGGCTACACCTTC.

The genes are TRBV5-8 and TRBJ1-2; 7 nucleotides align to TRBD1. This CDR3 is built from 16 residues. V dropped 4 bases and J dropped 4; count of bases not matched to a gene: 13. The germline V gene has CDR1 SGHTS and CDR2 YDEGEE. The CDR3 DNA is TGTGCCAGCAGCAAAAGGGCCCTACAGGGGATCTATGGCTACACCTTC. Translated, it gives CASSKRALQGIYGYTF.

This clone has only a few counts. The chain carries TRBV6-1 and TRBJ2-1, with D unclear. V lost 3 bases, J lost 2 bases, and 14 bases lay in between. From germline, CDR1 is MNHNS and CDR2 SASEGT. This CDR3 contains 16 residues. The chain's CDR3 is CASSDRRRPPYNEQFF. The DNA of the CDR3 is TGTGCCAGCAGTGATCGGCGGCGACCCCCCTACAATGAGCAGTTCTTC.

This chain joins TRBV12-5 and TRBJ2-5; D is possibly TRBD2 (5 bases). Per the germline V gene, CDR1 is LGHNT and CDR2 is FRNRAP. V lost 1 base and J 1 base, leaving 10 bases between the germline ends. This CDR3 is 15 amino acids long. The CDR3 DNA reads as TGTGCTAGTGGTTTGGGCACGGGGATCCAAGAGACCCAGTACTTC. The encoded protein is CASGLGTGIQETQYF.

The chain links TRBV15 to TRBJ2-7; 10 bases align to TRBD1. CDR1 and CDR2 from the germline V gene are LNHNV and YYDKDF (reference sequence). J lost 6 bases, V lost 8 bases, and 7 bases had no gene match. CDR3 size: 13 residues. The CDR3 nucleotides are TGTGCCACCGGGGGGGACAGGGGTCGCGAGCAGTACTTC. Translating gives CATGGDRGREQYF.

The chain combines TRBV7-2 with TRBJ1-5; D is unclear. The ends were cut back, 5 bases at V and 0 bases at J, with 11 bases in the middle. The CDR3 spans 15 residues. Germline CDR1 reads SGHTA; CDR2 reads FQGNSA. CDR3 residues: CASSLNLVSNQPQHF. In DNA form, the CDR3 reads TGTGCCAGCAGCCTTAATCTTGTTAGCAATCAGCCCCAGCATTTT.

The chain carries TRBV23-1 and TRBJ1-1; 8 nucleotides line up with TRBD1. TRBV23-1 is labeled an ORF, and its function is uncertain. This CDR3 comprises 18 residues. The V segment lost 2 bases and the J segment 5 bases; nucleotides outside the gene matches: 16. CDR3 sequence (DNA): TGCGCCAGCAGTCAACCCTTGGGACCCAGGGGGCGAATGACTGAAGCTTTCTTT. It codes for CASSQPLGPRGRMTEAFF.

This chain uses TRBV4-1 with TRBJ2-3; 7 nucleotides match TRBD2. Germline V lookup: CDR1 MGHRA, CDR2 YSYEKL. J gave up 3 bases and V 8 bases, and 8 bases lay outside the gene matches. CDR3 length equals 14 residues. CDR3 nucleotides: TGCGCCAGCCAAGCGGCGGGAGAGACAGATACGCAGTATTTT. Translating gives CASQAAGETDTQYF.

This clone was detected only once. The chain joins TRBV19 to TRBJ1-2; D is perhaps TRBD1 (5 bases). Trimming cost V 5 bases and J 7 bases, with 11 bases left between them. The CDR3 covers 12 residues. CDR1 and CDR2 from the germline V gene are LNHDA and SQIVND (reference sequence). The CDR3 loop is CASSPVGLGYTF. DNA of the CDR3: TGTGCCAGTAGTCCTGTGGGGCTTGGCTACACCTTC. Full variable domain (remainder filled in from reference TRBV19 and TRBJ1-2): DGGITQSPKYLFRKEGQNVTLSCEQNLNHDAMYWYRQDPGQGLRLIYYSQIVNDFQKGDIAEGYSVSREKKESFPLTVTSAQKNPTAFYLCASSPVGLGYTFGSGTRLTVV.

This clone was seen just once. This chain connects TRBV29-1 to TRBJ2-5, with TRBD2 identical over 8 bases. V was pared by 6 bases and J by 4 bases, with 10 bases of the junction left unmatched. Per the germline V gene, CDR1 is SQVTM and CDR2 is ANQGSEA. This CDR3 spans 14 amino acids. The CDR3 spells CSVGLAGSGETQYF. DNA of the CDR3: TGCAGCGTGGGCTTAGCGGGATCGGGAGAGACCCAGTACTTC.